This is a list of T cell receptor beta chains from one sample in a study of blood T cell repertoires in COVID-19. The table came from immunoSEQ multiplex PCR; TCRdb's copy has only in-frame clones and leaves some out. This sample yields about 400,000 clones, of which roughly 91% are seen a single time; about 1.8% belongs to the top ten. Sequencing used PBMCs or T cells enriched from blood (not recorded which). Receptor source: a woman in her thirties who had recovered from COVID-19. Both conserved end residues are part of each CDR3. Each record gives: D gene, J gene, V gene, CDR3 protein. A D gene is named only where the DNA matches it firmly.

. TRBJ1-1 TRBV5-1 CASSTAGTRNTEAFF
. TRBJ2-7 TRBV10-2 CASSERGSYEQYF
TRBD2 TRBJ2-2 TRBV7-8 CASSWGLADNTGELFF
. TRBJ1-1 TRBV6-1 CASSEFAEAFF
TRBD1 TRBJ1-5 TRBV7-3 CASSYRQGGGQPQHF
. TRBJ1-5 TRBV19 CASSRHTRIRQPQHF
. TRBJ1-5 TRBV6-1 CASSEESVQPQHF
TRBD1 TRBJ1-5 TRBV30 CAWSPGRGHGQPQHF
TRBD2 TRBJ2-2 TRBV28 CASGTSVSGELFF
TRBD2 TRBJ2-1 TRBV28 CASSRAGGRYYNEQFF
TRBD2 TRBJ2-1 TRBV27 CASTPRRLAGGSSYNEQFF
. TRBJ1-3 TRBV11-2 CASSRWRPGNTIYF
TRBD1 TRBJ1-1 TRBV7-9 CASSLRQGATEAFF
TRBD2 TRBJ2-7 TRBV5-1 CASSLGGHPGLERYEQYF
TRBD1 TRBJ1-3 TRBV5-1 CASSLAGTGGIVSGNTIYF
. TRBJ2-2 TRBV5-1 CASSLLQTNTGELFF
TRBD1 TRBJ1-1 TRBV4-1 CASSHSQGLSEAFF
. TRBJ1-1 TRBV5-1 CASSLGPMTRDFFSEAFF
TRBD1 TRBJ2-2 TRBV19 CASSTGTGNTGELFF
. TRBJ2-1 TRBV2 CASSVSGPINEQFF
TRBD2 TRBJ2-5 TRBV7-6 CASSALTSGYNQETQYF
. TRBJ1-6 TRBV11-2 CASSLDMNRGSYNSPLHF
TRBD2 TRBJ2-7 TRBV23-1 CASSLGGRAPYEQYF
TRBD2 TRBJ2-3 TRBV28 CASRPSGSAAYTQYF
. TRBJ2-5 TRBV5-1 CASSAAGGETQYF
. TRBJ2-1 TRBV4-1 CASSQDRRGDEQFF
. TRBJ1-6 TRBV10-2 CARSNGGDRQIVNSPLHF
TRBD1 TRBJ1-5 TRBV30 CAWSRDRGNQPQHF
TRBD1 TRBJ1-5 TRBV29-1 CSVVGQPNQPQHF